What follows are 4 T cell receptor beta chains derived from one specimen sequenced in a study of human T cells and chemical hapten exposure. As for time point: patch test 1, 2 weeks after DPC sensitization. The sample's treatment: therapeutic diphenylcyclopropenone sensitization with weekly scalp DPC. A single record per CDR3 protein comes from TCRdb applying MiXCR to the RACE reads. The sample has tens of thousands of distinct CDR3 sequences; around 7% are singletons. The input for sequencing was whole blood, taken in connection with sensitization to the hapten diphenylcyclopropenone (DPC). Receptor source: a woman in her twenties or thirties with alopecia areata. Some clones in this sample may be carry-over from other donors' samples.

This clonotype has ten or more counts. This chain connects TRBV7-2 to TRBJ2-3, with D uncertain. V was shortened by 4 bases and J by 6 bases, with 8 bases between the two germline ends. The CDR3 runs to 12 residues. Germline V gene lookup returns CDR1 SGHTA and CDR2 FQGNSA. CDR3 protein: CASSSIWDTQYF. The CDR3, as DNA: TGTGCCAGCAGCTCTATCTGGGATACGCAGTATTTT.

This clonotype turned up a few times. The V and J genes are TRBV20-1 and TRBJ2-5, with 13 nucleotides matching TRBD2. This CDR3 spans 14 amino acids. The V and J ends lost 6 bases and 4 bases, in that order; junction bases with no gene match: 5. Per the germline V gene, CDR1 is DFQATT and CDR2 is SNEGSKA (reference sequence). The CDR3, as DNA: TGCAGTGCCCGACTAGCGGGGGGCTCAGAGACCCAGTACTTC. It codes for CSARLAGGSETQYF.

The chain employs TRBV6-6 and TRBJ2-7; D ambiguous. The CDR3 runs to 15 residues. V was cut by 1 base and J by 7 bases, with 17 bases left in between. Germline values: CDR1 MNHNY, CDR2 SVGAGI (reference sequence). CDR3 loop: CASSYLVNTEREQYF. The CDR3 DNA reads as TGTGCCAGCAGTTACTTGGTTAACACCGAAAGGGAGCAGTACTTC.

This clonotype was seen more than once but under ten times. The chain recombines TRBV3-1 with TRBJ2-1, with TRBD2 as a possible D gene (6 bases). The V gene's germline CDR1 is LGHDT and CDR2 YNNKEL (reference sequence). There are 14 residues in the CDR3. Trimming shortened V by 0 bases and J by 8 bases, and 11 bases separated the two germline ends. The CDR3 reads CASSQETTSHEQFF. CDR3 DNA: TGTGCCAGCAGCCAAGAGACGACTAGTCATGAGCAGTTCTTC.